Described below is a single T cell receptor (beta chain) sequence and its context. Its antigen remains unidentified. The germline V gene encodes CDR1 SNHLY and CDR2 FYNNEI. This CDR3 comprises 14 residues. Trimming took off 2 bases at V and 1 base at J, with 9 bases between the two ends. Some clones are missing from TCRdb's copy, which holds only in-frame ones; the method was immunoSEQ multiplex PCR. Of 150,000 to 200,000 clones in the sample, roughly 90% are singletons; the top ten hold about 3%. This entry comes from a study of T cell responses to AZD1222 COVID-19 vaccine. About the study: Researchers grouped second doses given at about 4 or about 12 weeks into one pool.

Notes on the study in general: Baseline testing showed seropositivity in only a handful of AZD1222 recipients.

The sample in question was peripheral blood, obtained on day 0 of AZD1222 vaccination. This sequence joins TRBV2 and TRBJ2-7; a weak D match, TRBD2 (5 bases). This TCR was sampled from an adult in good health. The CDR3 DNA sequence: TGTGCCAGCAGTGAACCCAGAGGGTCCTACGAGCAGTACTTC. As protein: CASSEPRGSYEQYF.